This is a list of T cell receptor beta chains from one sample in a study of cytomegalovirus exposure and HLA in healthy donors. TCRdb's copy holds only in-frame clones and misses some; the assay was immunoSEQ multiplex PCR. The data show 150,000 or so clones, around three quarters seen once. Material for sequencing was PBMCs. These receptors originate from a man aged 50-59 years in good health and CMV-seropositive. The conserved cysteine and the conserved F or W are not part of the CDR3 here. Each record gives: V gene, J gene, D gene, CDR3 protein. A D gene is named only where the DNA matches it firmly.

TRBV4-2,TRBJ1-5,NA,ASSQDRRDNQPQH
TRBV5-4,TRBJ2-5,TRBD1,ASSFRDSQETQY
TRBV9,TRBJ2-4,TRBD1,ASSVEGQGVGKNIQY
TRBV5-4,TRBJ2-1,NA,ASSLSRSSYNEQF
TRBV7-2,TRBJ2-2,TRBD2,ASSLESVRLAGGSGELF
TRBV5-6,TRBJ1-3,TRBD1,ASSSPGGTGNTIY
TRBV4-1,TRBJ2-1,NA,ASSRQREQF
TRBV27,TRBJ2-7,TRBD1,ASSSRYGQGIYEQY
TRBV10-3,TRBJ1-1,TRBD1,AISEGQGAANTEAF
TRBV29-1,TRBJ2-7,TRBD1,SVELGQESYEQY
TRBV6-5,TRBJ2-1,NA,ASSYLRYNEQF
TRBV18,TRBJ1-6,TRBD1,ASSSGQGANSPLH
TRBV6-1,TRBJ1-2,NA,ASSVRTDYGYT
TRBV5-1,TRBJ2-3,TRBD1,ASSPDRVSTDTQY
TRBV7-2,TRBJ2-1,TRBD1,ASSRDRGRVNEQF
TRBV13,TRBJ2-1,TRBD2,ASSPRSGGNEQF
TRBV28,TRBJ2-7,NA,ASSLGRWGVVSYEQY
TRBV25-1,TRBJ1-2,NA,ASSAPGVIGYT
TRBV10-2,TRBJ1-1,NA,ASSPQGNTEAF
TRBV5-1,TRBJ2-3,TRBD1,ASRGGQGTDTQY
TRBV6-5,TRBJ2-1,TRBD2,ASSYSASGGVYEQF
TRBV6-4,TRBJ2-2,NA,ASSDGDTGELF
TRBV7-2,TRBJ2-2,NA,ASSRVQANGELF
TRBV18,TRBJ2-5,TRBD1,ASSQLGTEQETQY
TRBV5-1,TRBJ2-3,NA,ASSPGTGDTDTQY
TRBV19,TRBJ2-1,NA,ASSMARHEQF
TRBV6-5,TRBJ2-7,NA,ASSYSGGSSSYEQY
TRBV7-2,TRBJ1-2,NA,ASSLGQASYYGYT
TRBV27,TRBJ2-5,TRBD2,ASTSTLRLAGGPGQETQY
TRBV6-5,TRBJ2-2,TRBD1,ASSAGTGTTGELF
TRBV5-6,TRBJ2-3,TRBD2,ASSFRGGTDTQY
TRBV6-1,TRBJ2-2,TRBD2,ASRGTSGGTGELF
TRBV4-3,TRBJ1-4,NA,ASSQDQDSLVEKLF
TRBV27,TRBJ1-2,NA,ASSLGQNYGYT
TRBV2,TRBJ2-4,TRBD2,ASSDRRGGSGDIQY
TRBV7-9,TRBJ1-1,TRBD1,ASSQGGNRGRWSTEAF
TRBV2,TRBJ1-2,NA,ASRASNYGYT
TRBV7-8,TRBJ1-2,NA,ASSSPSSGPNYGYT
TRBV28,TRBJ1-3,TRBD1,ASSLQGAAGNTIY
TRBV11-2,TRBJ2-5,TRBD2,ASSFGGRAETQY
TRBV11-1,TRBJ2-2,NA,ASSFGFRDGELF
TRBV15,TRBJ2-3,NA,ATSRGGLGTDTQY
TRBV30,TRBJ2-7,TRBD1,AWSRGFYYEQY